This T cell receptor beta chain was profiled in a study of T cell clones after liver transplantation. Study in general: Standard immunosuppression, with no induction, continued until 12-24 months after transplant.

V was pared by 4 bases and J by 4 bases, with 7 bases of the junction left unmatched. The germline V gene encodes CDR1 SGHTA and CDR2 FQGTGA. CDR3 length: 16 amino acids. Only in-frame clones appear in the TCRdb table, and some are missing; sequencing was by immunoSEQ multiplex PCR. The sample lists approximately 55,000 clones; 60% to 80% were seen once. This specimen consisted of CD4+ T cells from blood, obtained before liver transplant. This rearrangement joins TRBV7-3 to TRBJ2-2, with TRBD1 identical over 9 bases. The origin of this receptor is a human donor who received a liver transplant. CDR3 residues: CASSYTRDRVTGELFF. CDR3 nucleotides: TGTGCCAGCAGCTATACGCGGGACAGGGTCACCGGGGAGCTGTTTTTT. Filled out from reference TRBV7-3 and TRBJ2-2, the complete variable domain reads GAGVSQTPSNKVTEKGKYVELRCDPISGHTALYWYRQSLGQGPEFLIYFQGTGAADDSGLPNDRFFAVRPEGSVSTLKIQRTERGDSAVYLCASSYTRDRVTGELFFGEGSRLTVL.